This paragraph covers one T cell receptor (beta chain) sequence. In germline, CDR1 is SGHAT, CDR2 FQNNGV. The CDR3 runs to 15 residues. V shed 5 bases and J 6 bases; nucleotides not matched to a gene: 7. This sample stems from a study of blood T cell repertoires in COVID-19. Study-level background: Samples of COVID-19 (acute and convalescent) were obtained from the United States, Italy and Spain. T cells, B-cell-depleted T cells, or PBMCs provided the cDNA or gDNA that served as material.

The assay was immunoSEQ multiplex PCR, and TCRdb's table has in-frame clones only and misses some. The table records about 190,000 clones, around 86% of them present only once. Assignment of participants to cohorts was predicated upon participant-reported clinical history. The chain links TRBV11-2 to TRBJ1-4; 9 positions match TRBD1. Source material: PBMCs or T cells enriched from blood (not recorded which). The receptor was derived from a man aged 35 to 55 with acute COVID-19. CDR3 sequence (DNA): TGTGCCAGCAGCCCATGGACAGGGGCCGATGAAAAACTGTTTTTT. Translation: CASSPWTGADEKLFF. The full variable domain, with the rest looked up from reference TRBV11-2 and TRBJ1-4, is EAGVAQSPRYKIIEKRQSVAFWCNPISGHATLYWYQQILGQGPKLLIQFQNNGVVDDSQLPKDRFSAERLKGVDSTLKIQPAKLEDSAVYLCASSPWTGADEKLFFGSGTQLSVL.